The 14 T cell receptor beta chains presented below share a single source sample, sequenced in a study of blood T cell repertoires in COVID-19. Some clones are missing from TCRdb's copy, which holds only in-frame ones; the method was immunoSEQ multiplex PCR. This table holds 150,000 to 190,000 clones, roughly nine tenths found once. The sample was peripheral blood. The source is a middle-aged woman with acute or convalescent COVID-19.

This sequence joins TRBV4-2 and TRBJ2-7, with D possibly TRBD2 on 5 matching bases. The CDR3 consists of 14 residues. Germline CDR1 LGHNA, CDR2 YNFKEQ. Trimming stripped 1 base from V and 3 bases from J, with 10 bases between. The CDR3 region is CASSQGGPGYEQYF. The CDR3 coding sequence is TGTGCCAGCAGCCAAGGAGGGCCCGGCTACGAGCAGTACTTC.

The chain recombines TRBV27 with TRBJ2-1, with 14 bases fitting TRBD2. This CDR3 contains 15 residues. Germline values: CDR1 MNHEY, CDR2 SMNVEV (reference sequence). After removal of 7 bases from V and 7 bases from J, the junction contained 6 bases not matched to a gene. CDR3 residues: CASTSGLAGGNEQFF. The DNA for the CDR3 is TGTGCCAGCACCTCCGGACTAGCGGGAGGAAATGAGCAGTTCTTC.

The CDR3 DNA follows: TGCGCCAGCAGCCAAGTAGGGGGAGTGGGGGAGACCCAGTACTTC. This gives the protein CASSQVGGVGETQYF. The rearrangement joins TRBV4-1 to TRBJ2-5; D might be TRBD1 (6 bases). V was shortened by 1 base and J by 5 bases, with 14 bases between the two germline ends. This CDR3 region has 15 residues. Per the germline V gene, CDR1 is MGHRA and CDR2 is YSYEKL.

V and J are TRBV5-1 and TRBJ1-2; D might be TRBD1 (5 bases). The germline gives CDR1 SGHRS, CDR2 YFSETQ. This CDR3 comprises 13 residues. The V and J ends lost 4 bases and 2 bases respectively, with 9 bases between them. The CDR3 DNA sequence: TGCGCCAGCAGCCCGAGACAGAACTATGGCTACACCTTC. Its protein product is CASSPRQNYGYTF.

The chain recombines TRBV4-1 with TRBJ1-1, with TRBD1 identical over 8 bases. The CDR3 length is 16 residues. J gave up 6 bases and V 2 bases, and 11 bases lay outside the gene matches. The germline gives CDR1 MGHRA, CDR2 YSYEKL. CDR3 nucleotide sequence: TGCGCCAGCAGCCAACACAGGGGGTCTCGAGTCGCTGAAGCTTTCTTT. As protein: CASSQHRGSRVAEAFF.

The CDR3 DNA reads as TGTGCCAGCAGTTTTCCCGGGACTAGCGGGAGGGCCGCGAACACCGGGGAGCTGTTTTTT. It encodes CASSFPGTSGRAANTGELFF. V gene TRBV2 combines with J gene TRBJ2-2; TRBD2 agrees at 16 bases. Germline trimming cut 5 bases from V and 0 bases from J; bases unmatched to any gene: 9. Germline CDR1 SNHLY, CDR2 FYNNEI. The CDR3 is made up of 20 amino acids.

The genes are TRBV6-5 and TRBJ2-4; 9 bases line up with TRBD1. Germline CDR1 MNHEY, CDR2 SVGAGI. The CDR3 loop spans 14 amino acids. Germline trimming cut 5 bases from V and 6 bases from J; bases unmatched to any gene: 5. CDR3 amino acids: CASSRQGEGNIQYF. The CDR3 bases are TGTGCCAGCAGTCGACAGGGGGAGGGAAACATTCAGTACTTC.

This chain links TRBV28 with TRBJ2-1; D may be TRBD1 (5 bases). Germline loops: CDR1 MDHEN, CDR2 SYDVKM. With 10 bases removed from V and 2 bases from J, the gap between germline ends came to 21 bases. There are 16 residues in the CDR3. The CDR3 sequence: CATYEPQGWAYNEQFF. For the CDR3, the DNA is TGTGCCACCTATGAGCCCCAGGGTTGGGCCTACAATGAGCAGTTCTTC.

The rearrangement joins TRBV5-6 to TRBJ2-2; 12 bases fit TRBD2. The germline CDR1 and CDR2 sequences are SGHDT and YYEEEE. With V trimmed by 4 bases and J by 6 bases, 13 bases remained unmatched. The CDR3 totals 18 residues. The CDR3 DNA sequence: TGTGCCAGCAGCCCGCGGACTAGCGGGGCAATTTTTTCCGGGGAGCTGTTTTTT. Amino acids: CASSPRTSGAIFSGELFF.

The chain is built from TRBV29-1 and TRBJ1-1; TRBD1 aligns across 10 bases. V gave up 3 bases and J gave up 5 bases; unmatched junction bases: 9. Per germline, CDR1 SQVTM and CDR2 ANQGSEA. CDR3 length: 15 amino acids. CDR3 residues: CSVDEDRGWSTEAFF. The CDR3 bases are TGCAGCGTTGACGAGGACAGGGGGTGGAGTACTGAAGCTTTCTTT. Full variable domain (outside the CDR3, taken from reference TRBV29-1 and TRBJ1-1): SAVISQKPSRDICQRGTSLTIQCQVDSQVTMMFWYRQQPGQSLTLIATANQGSEATYESGFVIDKFPISRPNLTFSTLTVSNMSPEDSSIYLCSVDEDRGWSTEAFFGQGTRLTVV.

The rearrangement joins TRBV28 to TRBJ2-7, with D maybe TRBD2 (5 bases). V lost 5 bases and J 2 bases, leaving 22 bases between the germline ends. From germline, CDR1 is MDHEN and CDR2 SYDVKM. The CDR3 totals 17 residues. CDR3: CASSPQLIGSHPYEQYF. The CDR3, as DNA: TGTGCCAGCAGTCCGCAGCTGATAGGGAGTCATCCCTACGAGCAGTACTTC.

This rearrangement joins TRBV13 to TRBJ2-1; 10 bases align to TRBD2. CDR3 length: 15 amino acids. Germline V gene lookup returns CDR1 PRHDT and CDR2 FYEKMQ (reference sequence). The junction had 4 bases not matched to a gene; V was cut back by 2 bases and J by 6 bases. Here the CDR3 DNA reads TGTGCCAGCAGCTTAACACTAGCGGGATTCAATGAGCAGTTCTTC. Translated, it gives CASSLTLAGFNEQFF.

The rearrangement joins TRBV24-1 to TRBJ1-5, with a weak D call TRBD1 (5 bases). This CDR3 spans 17 amino acids. Germline CDR1 and CDR2: KGHDR and SFDVKD. Deletions cut 3 bases from V and 3 bases from J, with 17 bases between. The CDR3: CATSDRRSGGYNQPQHF. The CDR3 DNA reads as TGTGCCACCAGTGATCGCAGATCGGGGGGTTACAATCAGCCCCAGCATTTT.

The chain is built from TRBV6-5 and TRBJ2-7; 7 bases are a match to TRBD1. This CDR3 has 14 residues. Germline loops: CDR1 MNHEY, CDR2 SVGAGI. The V and J ends lost 6 bases and 2 bases, in that order; junction bases with no gene match: 7. CDR3 protein: CASRETGIPYEQYF. The CDR3 bases are TGTGCCAGCAGGGAGACAGGGATCCCCTACGAGCAGTACTTC.